The entry below describes one T cell receptor (beta chain). This sample is drawn from a study of T cell responses to AZD1222 COVID-19 vaccine. Sequencing was performed with immunoSEQ multiplex PCR; in TCRdb, only in-frame clones are kept and a portion is missing. The data hold around 120,000 clones, with roughly 89% observed a single time. The CDR3 has 15 residues. The germline gives CDR1 ENHRY, CDR2 SYGVKD. V dropped 4 bases and J dropped 0 bases, with 12 bases sitting between them. The receptor comes from an adult in good health. The sample consisted of peripheral blood, taken on day 0 of AZD1222 vaccination. The chain recombines TRBV10-3 with TRBJ1-1; D is possibly TRBD1 (5 bases). The CDR3 reads CAISGGSLLNTEAFF. As DNA, the CDR3 is TGTGCCATCAGTGGGGGGTCACTGCTGAACACTGAAGCTTTCTTT.